A selection of T cell receptor beta chains follows, all from one sample in a study of neoadjuvant anti-PD-1 for oral cavity cancer. The repertoire was sequenced with immunoSEQ multiplex PCR; TCRdb's copy has only in-frame clones and lacks some. Of some 14,000 clones listed, about two thirds were seen once; the top ten hold roughly 2.9%. The sequencing here drew on PBMCs, taken after nivolumab (anti-PD-1) treatment. These TCRs come from a person aged 35-79 years with oral cavity squamous cell carcinoma. The CDR3 runs from the conserved cysteine through the conserved F or W. Each record gives: CDR3 DNA, CDR3 protein, J gene, V gene, clone size, D gene. D genes are given only for firm matches. The listing skips clone size in some rows; elsewhere it reads once, few, many or a size class.

CDR3nt: TGTGCCAGCAGCTCCCCCTCGCGGGAGCGGGTGGAGACCCAGTACTTC
CDR3aa: CASSSPSRERVETQYF
j_gene: TRBJ2-5
v_gene: TRBV27
abundance: few
d_gene: TRBD2

CDR3nt: TGTGCCAGCAGCAGGGTAGCGGGAGTTGAGCAGTTCTTC
CDR3aa: CASSRVAGVEQFF
j_gene: TRBJ2-1
v_gene: TRBV9
abundance: -
d_gene: TRBD2

CDR3nt: TGCGCCAGCAGCCCGAGTTTGGTAGCCACAGATACGCAGTATTTT
CDR3aa: CASSPSLVATDTQYF
j_gene: TRBJ2-3
v_gene: TRBV5-1
abundance: -
d_gene: -

CDR3nt: TGTGCCTGGAGTATCATTAGCGGGCCGTTCGAGCAGTACTTC
CDR3aa: CAWSIISGPFEQYF
j_gene: TRBJ2-7
v_gene: TRBV30
abundance: -
d_gene: TRBD2

CDR3nt: TGTGCCAGCAGCCGCCGGACAGATAATTCACCCCTCCACTTT
CDR3aa: CASSRRTDNSPLHF
j_gene: TRBJ1-6
v_gene: TRBV6-5
abundance: -
d_gene: -

CDR3nt: TGTGCCAGTAGTATAATGCCCGACAGCTATGGCTACACCTTC
CDR3aa: CASSIMPDSYGYTF
j_gene: TRBJ1-2
v_gene: TRBV19
abundance: -
d_gene: -

CDR3nt: TGTGCCAGTCAGAGACAAGGAGCGGGCTATGGCTACACCTTC
CDR3aa: CASQRQGAGYGYTF
j_gene: TRBJ1-2
v_gene: TRBV27
abundance: -
d_gene: -

CDR3nt: TGTGCCAGCAGTTCCCCTTTTCGGGAGAACACCGGGGAGCTGTTTTTT
CDR3aa: CASSSPFRENTGELFF
j_gene: TRBJ2-2
v_gene: TRBV6-5
abundance: once
d_gene: -

CDR3nt: TGTGCCAGCAGCTTCTCCCCGGGACTAGCGGGAGCGTGGGAGACCCAGTACTTC
CDR3aa: CASSFSPGLAGAWETQYF
j_gene: TRBJ2-5
v_gene: TRBV5-6
abundance: -
d_gene: TRBD2

CDR3nt: TGTGCCAGCAGCGTAGCTTTAGGACCTCGCGAGGGCTACACCTTC
CDR3aa: CASSVALGPREGYTF
j_gene: TRBJ1-2
v_gene: TRBV9
abundance: few
d_gene: -

CDR3nt: TGTGCCAGCAGCTCAGACAGGAAGGTCGGCTACACCTTC
CDR3aa: CASSSDRKVGYTF
j_gene: TRBJ1-2
v_gene: TRBV11-2
abundance: -
d_gene: -

CDR3nt: TGTGCCATCAGTGAGTCGGGAGCGTCCCTGTTCTTC
CDR3aa: CAISESGASLFF
j_gene: TRBJ2-1
v_gene: TRBV10-3
abundance: -
d_gene: -

CDR3nt: TGTGCCAGCGGAAGGGCTACTAATGAAAAACTGTTTTTT
CDR3aa: CASGRATNEKLFF
j_gene: TRBJ1-4
v_gene: TRBV13
abundance: -
d_gene: -

CDR3nt: TGCGCCAGCAGCTTGGGTGGACAGGGGACGAACACTGAAGCTTTCTTT
CDR3aa: CASSLGGQGTNTEAFF
j_gene: TRBJ1-1
v_gene: TRBV5-1
abundance: once
d_gene: TRBD1

CDR3nt: TGTGCCAGCGGGACTGTTAACTATGGCTACACCTTC
CDR3aa: CASGTVNYGYTF
j_gene: TRBJ1-2
v_gene: TRBV28
abundance: few
d_gene: -

CDR3nt: TGCGCCAGCAGCGGGGAAGGCTCCTACAATGAGCAGTTCTTC
CDR3aa: CASSGEGSYNEQFF
j_gene: TRBJ2-1
v_gene: TRBV10-2
abundance: -
d_gene: -